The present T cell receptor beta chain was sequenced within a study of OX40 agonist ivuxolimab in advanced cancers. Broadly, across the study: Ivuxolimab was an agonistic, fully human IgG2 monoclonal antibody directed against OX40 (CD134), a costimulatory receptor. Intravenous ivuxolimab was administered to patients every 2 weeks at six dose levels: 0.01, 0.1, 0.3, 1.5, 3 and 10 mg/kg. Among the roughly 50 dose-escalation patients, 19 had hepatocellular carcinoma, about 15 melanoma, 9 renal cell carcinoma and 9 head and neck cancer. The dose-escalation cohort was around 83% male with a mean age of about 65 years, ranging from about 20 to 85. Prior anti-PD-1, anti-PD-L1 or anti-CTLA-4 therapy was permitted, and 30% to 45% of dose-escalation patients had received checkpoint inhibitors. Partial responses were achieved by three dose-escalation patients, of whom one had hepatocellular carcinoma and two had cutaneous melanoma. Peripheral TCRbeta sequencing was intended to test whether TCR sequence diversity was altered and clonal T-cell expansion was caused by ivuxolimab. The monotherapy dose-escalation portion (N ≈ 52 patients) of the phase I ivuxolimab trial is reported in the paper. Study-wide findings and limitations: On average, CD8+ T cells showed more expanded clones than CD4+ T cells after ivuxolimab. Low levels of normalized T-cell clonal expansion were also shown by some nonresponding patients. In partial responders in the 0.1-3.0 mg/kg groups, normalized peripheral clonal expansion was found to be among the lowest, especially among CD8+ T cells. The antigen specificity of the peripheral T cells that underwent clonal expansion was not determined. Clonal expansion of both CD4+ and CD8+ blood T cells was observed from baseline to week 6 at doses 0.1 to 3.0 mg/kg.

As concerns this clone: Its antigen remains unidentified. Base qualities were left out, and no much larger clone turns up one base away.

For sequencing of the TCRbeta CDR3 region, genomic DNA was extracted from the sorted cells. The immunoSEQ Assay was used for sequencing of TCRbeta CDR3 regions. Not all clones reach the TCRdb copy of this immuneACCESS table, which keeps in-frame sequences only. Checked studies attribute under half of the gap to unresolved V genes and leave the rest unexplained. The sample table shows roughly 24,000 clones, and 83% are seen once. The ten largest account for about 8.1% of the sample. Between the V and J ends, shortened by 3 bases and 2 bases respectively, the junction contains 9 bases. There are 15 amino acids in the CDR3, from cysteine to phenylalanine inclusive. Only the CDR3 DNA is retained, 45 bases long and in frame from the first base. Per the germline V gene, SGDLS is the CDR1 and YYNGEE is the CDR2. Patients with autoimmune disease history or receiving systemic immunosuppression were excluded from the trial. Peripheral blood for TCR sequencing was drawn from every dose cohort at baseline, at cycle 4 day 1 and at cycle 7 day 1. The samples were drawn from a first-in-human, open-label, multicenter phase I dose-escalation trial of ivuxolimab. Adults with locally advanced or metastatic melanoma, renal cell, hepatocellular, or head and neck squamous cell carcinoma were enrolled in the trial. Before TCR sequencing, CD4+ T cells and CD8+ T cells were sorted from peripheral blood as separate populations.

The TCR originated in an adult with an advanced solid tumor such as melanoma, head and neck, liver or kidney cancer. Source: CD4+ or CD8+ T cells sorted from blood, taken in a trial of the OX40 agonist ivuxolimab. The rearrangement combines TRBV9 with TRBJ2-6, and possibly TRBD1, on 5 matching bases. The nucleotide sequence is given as TGTGCCAGCAGCGCAGTAGGGGCTGGGGCCAACGTCCTGACTTTC. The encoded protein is CASSAVGAGANVLTF.